This T cell receptor beta chain is from a study of CD8+ T cells in alopecia areata. In the study overall: Female C3H/HeJ recipients aged roughly 6-10 weeks got skin from C3H/HeJ graft donors aged about 6-13 months that had spontaneous alopecia. Findings and limits, study-wide: Compared with normal scalp, lesional scalp had higher clonality and more expanded CD8+ clones.

Cells pooled from cutaneous lymph nodes were sorted on CD4, CD8alpha, NKG2D, NKG2ACE and other markers. CDR1 and CDR2 (germline): GKSSPN, SITVG. The CDR3 spans 16 residues. The V segment lost 1 base and the J segment 0 bases; nucleotides outside the gene matches: 4. Reverse transcription of extracted RNA yielded cDNA, which provided the sequencing template. Here immunoSEQ multiplex PCR was the method, and the copy in TCRdb shows in-frame clones only, minus some. The repertoire yields about 270,000 clones, none seen only once; the top ten contain 0.9% to 1.5%. This clone was observed a few times. Its antigen is as yet unknown. Mouse gene names and germline throughout. The read stops 4 residues short of the end of the CDR3; the missing end is completed from the germline J gene. Additional DNA sequences in this sample encode the identical CDR3.

Sequenced input: CD4+ T cells sorted from a lymph node. The source is a C3H/HeJ mouse with alopecia areata. The strain's MHC: H2-k. The chain recombines TRBV31 with TRBJ2-3, with 10 positions matching TRBD2. CDR3 DNA (partial): TGTGCCTGGAGTCCAGGACTGGGGGCTAGTGCAGAA. Protein product: CAWSPGLGASAE. The full CDR3 protein reads CAWSPGLGASAETLYF. Based on the CDR3 plus reference TRBV31 and TRBJ2-3, the full variable domain is AQTIHQWPVAEIKAVGSPLSLGCTIKGKSSPNLYWYWQATGGTLQQLFYSITVGQVESVVQLNLSASRPKDDQFILSTEKLLLSHSGFYLCAWSPGLGASAETLYFGSGTRLTVL.